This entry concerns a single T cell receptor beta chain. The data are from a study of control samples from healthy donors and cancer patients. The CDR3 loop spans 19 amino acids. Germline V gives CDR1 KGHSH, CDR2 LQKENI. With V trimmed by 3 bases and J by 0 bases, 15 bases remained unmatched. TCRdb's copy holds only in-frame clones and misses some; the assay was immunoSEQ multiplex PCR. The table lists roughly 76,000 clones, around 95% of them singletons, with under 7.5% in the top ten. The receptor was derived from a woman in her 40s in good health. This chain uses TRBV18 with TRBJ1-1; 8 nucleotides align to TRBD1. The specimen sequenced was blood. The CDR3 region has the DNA TGTGCCAGCTCACCCACCTTTTGGCAGGGGGCTCGAATGAACACTGAAGCTTTCTTT. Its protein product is CASSPTFWQGARMNTEAFF. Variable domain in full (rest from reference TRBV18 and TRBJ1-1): NAGVMQNPRHLVRRRGQEARLRCSPMKGHSHVYWYRQLPEEGLKFMVYLQKENIIDESGMPKERFSAEFPKEGPSILRIQQVVRGDSAAYFCASSPTFWQGARMNTEAFFGQGTRLTVV.